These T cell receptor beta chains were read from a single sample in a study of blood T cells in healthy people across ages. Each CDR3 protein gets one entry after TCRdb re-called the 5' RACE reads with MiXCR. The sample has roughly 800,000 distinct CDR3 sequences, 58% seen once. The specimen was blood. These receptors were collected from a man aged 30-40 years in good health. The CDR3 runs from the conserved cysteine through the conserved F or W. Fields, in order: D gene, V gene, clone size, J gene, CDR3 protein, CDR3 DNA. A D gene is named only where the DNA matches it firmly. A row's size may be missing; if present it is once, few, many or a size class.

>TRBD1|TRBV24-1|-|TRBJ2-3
CATSADRGSTDTQYF
TGTGCCACCAGTGCTGACAGGGGTAGCACAGATACGCAGTATTTT
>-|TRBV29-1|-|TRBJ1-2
CSVATSYGYTF
TGCAGCGTTGCGACTAGCTATGGCTACACCTTC
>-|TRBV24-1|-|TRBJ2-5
CATSDSHRTIFQETQYF
TGTGCCACCAGTGATTCCCACAGGACTATTTTCCAAGAGACCCAGTACTTC
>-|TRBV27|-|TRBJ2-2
CASGAATNTGELFF
TGTGCCAGCGGGGCAGCGACGAACACCGGGGAGCTGTTTTTT
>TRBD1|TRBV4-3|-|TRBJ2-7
CASSQGTGAPYEQYF
TGCGCCAGCAGCCAAGGGACAGGGGCACCCTACGAGCAGTACTTC
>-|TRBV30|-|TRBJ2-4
CAHFTGDIQYF
TGTGCCCATTTCACGGGGGACATTCAGTACTTC
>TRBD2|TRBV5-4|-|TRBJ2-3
CASSLRLAGAGDTQYF
TGTGCCAGCAGCTTGAGGTTAGCGGGGGCCGGTGATACGCAGTATTTT
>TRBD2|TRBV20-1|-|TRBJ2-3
CSASFGGGYSTDTQYF
TGCAGTGCTAGTTTTGGCGGGGGATATTCCACAGATACGCAGTATTTT
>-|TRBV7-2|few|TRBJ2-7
CASSTMTLGYEQYF
TGTGCCAGCAGCACCATGACCCTAGGGTACGAGCAGTACTTC
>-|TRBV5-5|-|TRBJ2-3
CASSARGPTDTQYF
TGTGCCAGCAGCGCCCGGGGCCCCACAGATACGCAGTATTTT
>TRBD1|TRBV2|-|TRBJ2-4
CASSDLTGGSGEQYF
TGTGCCAGCAGTGACCTTACAGGGGGCTCTGGGGAGCAGTACTTC
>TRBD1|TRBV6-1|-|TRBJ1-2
CASSGTGLAVNYGYTF
TGTGCCAGCAGTGGGACAGGCCTCGCCGTTAACTATGGCTACACCTTC
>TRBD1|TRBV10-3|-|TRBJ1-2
CAISELTKAGTGPNYGYTF
TGTGCCATCAGTGAGTTAACTAAAGCCGGGACAGGACCTAACTATGGCTACACCTTC
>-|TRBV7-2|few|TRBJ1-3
CASSLAPPGYSGNTIYF
TGTGCCAGCAGCTTAGCCCCCCCAGGCTACTCTGGAAACACCATATATTTT
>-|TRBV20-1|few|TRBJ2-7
CSARGLRYEQYF
TGCAGTGCTCGGGGACTCCGTTACGAGCAGTACTTC
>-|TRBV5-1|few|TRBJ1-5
CASSFWQPQHF
TGCGCCAGCAGCTTTTGGCAGCCCCAGCATTTT
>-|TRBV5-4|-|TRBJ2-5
CASSFTGNHLETQYF
TGTGCCAGCAGCTTTACCGGGAATCACCTAGAGACCCAGTACTTC
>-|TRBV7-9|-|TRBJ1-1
CASSSRANTEAFF
TGTGCCAGCAGCTCTCGGGCGAACACTGAAGCTTTCTTT
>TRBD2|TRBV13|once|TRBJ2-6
CASVPNAGGSGANVLTF
TGTGCCAGCGTACCGAACGCGGGAGGATCTGGGGCCAACGTCCTGACTTTC
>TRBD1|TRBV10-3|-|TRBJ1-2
CAITDRVYGYTF
TGTGCCATCACCGACAGGGTGTATGGCTACACCTTC
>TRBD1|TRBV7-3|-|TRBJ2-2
CASSLRGQGYTGELFF
TGTGCCAGCAGTTTGCGGGGACAGGGGTACACCGGGGAGCTGTTTTTT
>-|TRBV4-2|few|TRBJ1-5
CASSLRSKTGNQPQHF
TGTGCCAGCAGCCTCCGGTCCAAGACAGGCAATCAGCCCCAGCATTTT
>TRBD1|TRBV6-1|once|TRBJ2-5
CASGRGQATSGRYF
TGTGCCAGCGGTAGGGGACAGGCCACTTCTGGAAGGTACTTC
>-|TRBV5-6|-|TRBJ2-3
CASSLYGTTNTDTQYF
TGTGCCAGCAGCTTATACGGGACAACAAACACAGATACGCAGTATTTT
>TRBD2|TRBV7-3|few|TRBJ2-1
CASSRIAGGPMDEQFF
TGTGCCAGCAGCCGTATAGCGGGAGGGCCCATGGATGAGCAGTTCTTC
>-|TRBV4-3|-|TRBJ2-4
CASSQRDGGGEQYF
TGCGCCAGCAGCCAGCGGGATGGGGGTGGAGAGCAGTACTTC
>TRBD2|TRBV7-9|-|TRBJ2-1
CASSLAIAGGLQFF
TGTGCCAGCAGCTTAGCGATAGCGGGAGGACTGCAGTTCTTC
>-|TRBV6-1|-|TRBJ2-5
CASSEVWGQETQYF
TGTGCCAGCAGTGAAGTATGGGGGCAAGAGACCCAGTACTTC
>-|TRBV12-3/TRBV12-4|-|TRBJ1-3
CASSFEGAGNTIYF
TGTGCCAGCAGTTTCGAGGGAGCTGGAAACACCATATATTTT
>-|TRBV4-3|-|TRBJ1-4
CASSQGGSATNEKLFF
TGCGCCAGCAGCCAAGGAGGGTCAGCAACTAATGAAAAACTGTTTTTT
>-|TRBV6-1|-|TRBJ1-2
CTSREPGPASRMANYGYTF
TGTACCAGCAGAGAACCCGGACCAGCGTCGCGGATGGCTAACTATGGCTACACCTTC
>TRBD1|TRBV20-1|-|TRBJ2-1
CSAEDRVVNEQFF
TGCAGTGCTGAAGACAGGGTTGTGAATGAGCAGTTCTTC
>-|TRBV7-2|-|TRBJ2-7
CASSLQDPYEQYF
TGTGCCAGCAGCTTACAGGATCCCTACGAGCAGTACTTC
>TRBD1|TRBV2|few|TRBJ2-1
CASSLTGQYNEQFF
TGTGCCAGCAGTCTGACAGGGCAATACAATGAGCAGTTCTTC
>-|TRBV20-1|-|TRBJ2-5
CSASTLETQYF
TGCAGTGCCTCCACTCTGGAGACCCAGTACTTC
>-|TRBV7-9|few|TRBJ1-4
CASSLGQGTEKLFF
TGTGCCAGCAGCTTGGGGCAGGGGACCGAAAAACTGTTTTTT
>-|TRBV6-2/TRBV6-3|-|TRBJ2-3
CASSSPLATTDRQYF
TGTGCCAGCAGTTCCCCCCTGGCGACCACAGATAGGCAGTATTTT
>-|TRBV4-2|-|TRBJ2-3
CASSQEDGSRADTQYF
TGTGCCAGCAGCCAAGAAGATGGTAGCCGCGCAGATACGCAGTATTTT
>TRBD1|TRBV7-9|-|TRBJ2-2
CASRKRGPNTGELFF
TGTGCCAGCAGGAAAAGGGGGCCCAACACCGGGGAGCTGTTTTTT
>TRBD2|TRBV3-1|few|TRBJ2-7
CASSLSSGSYEQYF
TGTGCCAGCAGCCTTTCTAGCGGATCCTACGAGCAGTACTTC
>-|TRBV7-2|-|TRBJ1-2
CASSLDRGLAANYGYTF
TGTGCCAGCAGCTTAGATCGGGGGTTGGCAGCTAACTATGGCTACACCTTC
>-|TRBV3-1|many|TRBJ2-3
CASSPRRAPGTQYF
TGTGCCAGCAGCCCCCGGCGAGCACCGGGTACGCAGTATTTT
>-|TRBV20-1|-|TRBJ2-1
CSAKLGVDEQFF
TGCAGTGCTAAATTGGGCGTCGATGAGCAGTTCTTC
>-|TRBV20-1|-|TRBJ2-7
CSARALGGPYEQYF
TGCAGTGCTAGGGCGTTGGGGGGCCCCTACGAGCAGTACTTC
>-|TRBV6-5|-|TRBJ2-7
CASSYRRDVRDYEQYF
TGTGCCAGCAGTTACCGCAGGGACGTAAGGGACTACGAGCAGTACTTC
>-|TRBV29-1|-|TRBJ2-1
CSAHSPGGKASYNEQFF
TGCAGCGCCCATTCGCCTGGCGGGAAGGCCTCCTACAATGAGCAGTTCTTC
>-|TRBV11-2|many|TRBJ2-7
CASSSNSSPREQYF
TGTGCCAGCAGCTCCAACAGTTCTCCTAGGGAGCAGTACTTC
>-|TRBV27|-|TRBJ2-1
CASSPTASSYNEQFF
TGTGCCAGCAGTCCGACAGCGAGCTCCTACAATGAGCAGTTCTTC
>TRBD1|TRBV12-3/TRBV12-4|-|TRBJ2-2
CASSSGGETGELFF
TGTGCCAGCAGTTCAGGGGGCGAAACCGGGGAGCTGTTTTTT
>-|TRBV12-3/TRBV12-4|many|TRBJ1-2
CASTPGHLGGYTF
TGTGCCAGCACCCCGGGACACTTGGGAGGCTACACCTTC
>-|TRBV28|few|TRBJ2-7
CASHSEGFEITAPYEQYF
TGTGCCAGCCATTCTGAGGGATTTGAGATTACAGCGCCCTACGAGCAGTACTTC
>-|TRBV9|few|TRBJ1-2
CASSVGASGAYGYTF
TGTGCCAGCAGCGTAGGTGCATCAGGGGCCTATGGCTACACCTTC
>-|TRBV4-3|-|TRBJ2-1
CASSQEPGLPSGEQFF
TGCGCCAGCAGCCAAGAACCGGGACTCCCTTCGGGTGAGCAGTTCTTC
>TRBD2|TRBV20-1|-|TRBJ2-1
CSALLAGGEEQFF
TGCAGTGCTCTCCTAGCGGGAGGAGAGGAGCAGTTCTTC
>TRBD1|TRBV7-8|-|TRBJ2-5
CASSSSDRGVREQYF
TGTGCCAGCAGCTCGTCGGACAGGGGAGTTCGGGAGCAGTACTTC